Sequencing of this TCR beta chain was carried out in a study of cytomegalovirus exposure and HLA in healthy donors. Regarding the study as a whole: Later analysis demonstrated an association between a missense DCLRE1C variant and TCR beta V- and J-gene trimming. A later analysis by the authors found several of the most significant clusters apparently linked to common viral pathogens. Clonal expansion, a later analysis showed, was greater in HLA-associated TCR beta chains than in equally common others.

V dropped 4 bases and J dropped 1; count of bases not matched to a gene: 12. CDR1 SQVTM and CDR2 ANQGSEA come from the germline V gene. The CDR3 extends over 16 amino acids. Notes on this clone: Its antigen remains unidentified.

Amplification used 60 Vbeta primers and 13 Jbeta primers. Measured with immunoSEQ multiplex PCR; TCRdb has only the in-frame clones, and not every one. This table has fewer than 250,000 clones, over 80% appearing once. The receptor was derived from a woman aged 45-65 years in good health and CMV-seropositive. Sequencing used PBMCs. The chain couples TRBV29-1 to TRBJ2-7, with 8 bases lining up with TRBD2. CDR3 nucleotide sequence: TGCAGCGTTGTTGGCGGGGGGCTCATTTCGTCCTACGAGCAGTACTTC. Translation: CSVVGGGLISSYEQYF.